The 2 T cell receptor beta chains in this list originate from one sample, sequenced in a study of cytomegalovirus exposure and HLA in healthy donors. This PCR relied on a set of 60 Vbeta primers and 13 Jbeta primers. Sequencing used immunoSEQ multiplex PCR; TCRdb keeps in-frame clones, though not all of them. The repertoire holds over 150,000 clones, approximately 90% seen once, with 0.7% to 1% in the top ten. The sequenced sample was PBMCs. The receptor source for this set is a woman in her twenties or thirties in good health and CMV-seronegative.

The rearrangement joins TRBV27 to TRBJ2-5, with TRBD1 matching 8 bases. The DNA matches TRBJ2-7 better at its end, which makes the J call doubtful. This CDR3 is built from 15 residues. Per germline, CDR1 MNHEY and CDR2 SMNVEV (reference sequence). The CDR3 region has the DNA TGTGCCAGCAGTCCAAAGTGGACAGGGAGGTACGAGCAGTACTTC. Encoded protein: CASSPKWTGRYEQYF.

The table lists this clone with a count of one. The rearrangement joins TRBV19 to TRBJ2-7, with a possible D match to TRBD1 (5 bases). This CDR3 contains 16 residues. Germline assignment: CDR1 LNHDA and CDR2 SQIVND (reference sequence). The V end lost 0 bases, the J end lost 3 bases, and 15 bases lay between the germline ends. CDR3 loop: CASSIDLPQGSYEQYF. In DNA form, the CDR3 reads TGTGCCAGTAGTATAGATCTCCCGCAGGGTAGCTACGAGCAGTACTTC.